This T cell receptor beta chain originates from a study of blood T cell repertoires in COVID-19. Recovered status in Cohort 3 required two negative PCRs, clearance, or symptom resolution. Germline CDR1 reads SGHNT; CDR2 reads YENEEA. The CDR3 covers 13 residues. Trimming removed 0 bases from V and 3 bases from J, with 6 bases in between. Original handling: How many nucleated cells were present was estimated from reference gene primer amplification. The assay was immunoSEQ multiplex PCR, and TCRdb's table has in-frame clones only and misses some. V and J calls plus clone size are reproduced from that table; the DNA served to infer D and trimming. The top ten clones hold over 7.5% of a sample with roughly 180,000 clones, roughly 88% of them seen once.

The TCR was taken from a woman aged 25 to 45 who had recovered from COVID-19. The source material was PBMCs or T cells enriched from blood (not recorded which). The genes are TRBV11-3 and TRBJ2-7, with TRBD2 as a possible D gene (6 bases). The CDR3 nucleotides are TGTGCCAGCAGCTTAGAGGAGGGCTACGAGCAGTACTTC. This gives the protein CASSLEEGYEQYF.